These 6 T cell receptor beta chains share one sample of origin, sequenced in a study of cytomegalovirus exposure and HLA in healthy donors. The PCR was carried out with 60 Vbeta primers and 13 Jbeta primers. Method: immunoSEQ multiplex PCR; TCRdb's copy keeps in-frame clones and lacks some. The data hold about 160,000 clones, with about 86% observed a single time. The material sequenced was PBMCs. The origin of the receptors is a woman aged 18-35 years in good health and CMV-seronegative.

The chain employs TRBV29-1 and TRBJ2-5, with 12 bases that match TRBD2. Per germline, CDR1 SQVTM and CDR2 ANQGSEA. The CDR3 has 15 residues. V trimming: 6 bases; J trimming: 5 bases; junction bases outside the gene matches: 10. CDR3 DNA sequence: TGCAGCGTGGCCGGGACTAGCGGGTTTGAGGAGACCCAGTACTTC. Protein: CSVAGTSGFEETQYF.

V and J are TRBV6-5 and TRBJ2-5; D gene unclear. Matching the DNA end better, TRBJ2-7 makes the J call doubtful. This CDR3 comprises 14 residues. Looked up from germline, CDR1 is MNHEY and CDR2 is SVGAGI. CDR3 sequence (DNA): TGTGCCAGCAGTTACAAGAGAGTCTCCTACGAGCAGTACTTC. Protein product: CASSYKRVSYEQYF.

The chain combines TRBV28 with TRBJ1-2, with D hard to call. Germline V gene lookup returns CDR1 MDHEN and CDR2 SYDVKM. The CDR3 totals 12 residues. V lost 6 bases, J lost 4 bases, and 9 bases lay in between. CDR3 in amino acids: CASSQIVYGYTF. CDR3 coding DNA: TGTGCCAGCAGCCAGATCGTCTATGGCTACACCTTC.

The chain links TRBV28 to TRBJ2-7; D not resolved. CDR1 is MDHEN, CDR2 SYDVKM, per germline. CDR3 length equals 12 residues. With 7 bases removed from V and 7 bases from J, the gap between germline ends came to 14 bases. The CDR3 sequence is CASTRGLGEQYF. The CDR3 bases are TGTGCCAGCACTCGAGGTCTTGGGGAGCAGTACTTC.

The chain employs TRBV4-1 and TRBJ2-5; TRBD2 aligns across 8 bases. The J segment lost 5 bases and the V segment lost 3 bases, leaving 2 bases of the junction unmatched. This CDR3 has 13 residues. Germline CDR1 reads MGHRA; CDR2 reads YSYEKL. In DNA form, the CDR3 reads TGCGCCAGCAGCCAGGGACTAGTGGAGACCCAGTACTTC. This codes for CASSQGLVETQYF.

The gene calls are TRBV9 and TRBJ1-4; 7 bases agree with TRBD1. This CDR3 spans 15 amino acids. Unmatched junction bases numbered 11, after V lost 4 bases and J lost 8 bases. The germline CDR1 and CDR2 sequences are SGDLS and YYNGEE. The CDR3 spells CASSLSTGDDEKLFF. CDR3 sequence (DNA): TGTGCCAGCAGCCTTTCAACAGGGGACGACGAAAAACTGTTTTTT.